This TCR beta chain was profiled in a study of cytomegalovirus exposure and HLA in healthy donors. Study-wide results and limits: The authors confirmed in vitro that a few CMV-associated chains were specific for CMV antigens.

In the case of this clone: Antigen: not known.

Data came from immunoSEQ multiplex PCR; TCRdb stores just in-frame clones and leaves some out. The table shows some 170,000 clones, with approximately 80% occurring only once. The donors were in the roughly 110-subject validation cohort, distinct from the approximately 700-subject first cohort. The ends lost 4 bases at V and 0 bases at J; junction bases unmatched: 5. In germline, CDR1 is LGHNA, CDR2 YSLEER. The CDR3 sequence is 15 residues long. The clonotype comes from a man under 40 in good health and CMV-seropositive. The specimen was PBMCs. The rearrangement joins TRBV4-3 to TRBJ1-2; TRBD1 matches 7 bases. The CDR3: CASSPWDSTNYGYTF. The CDR3 DNA sequence: TGCGCCAGCAGCCCCTGGGACAGTACTAACTATGGCTACACCTTC.